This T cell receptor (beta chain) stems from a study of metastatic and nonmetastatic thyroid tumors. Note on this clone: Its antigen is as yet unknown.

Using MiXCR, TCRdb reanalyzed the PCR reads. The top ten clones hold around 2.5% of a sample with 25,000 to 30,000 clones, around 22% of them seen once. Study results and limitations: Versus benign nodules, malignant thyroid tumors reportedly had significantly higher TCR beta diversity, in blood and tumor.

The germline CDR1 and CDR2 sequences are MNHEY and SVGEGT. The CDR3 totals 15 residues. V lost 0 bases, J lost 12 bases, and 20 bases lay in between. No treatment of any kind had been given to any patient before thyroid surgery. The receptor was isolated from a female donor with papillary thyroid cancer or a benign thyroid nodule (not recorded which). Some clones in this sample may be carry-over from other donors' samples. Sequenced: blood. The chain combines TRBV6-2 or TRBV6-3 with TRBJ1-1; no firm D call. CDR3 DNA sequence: TGTGCCAGCAGTTACTCGATAGTATTGGGCACTGAGACTTTCTTT. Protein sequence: CASSYSIVLGTETFF.